This TCR beta chain derives from a study of beta chain features in type 1 diabetes. Expressed TCRB transcripts were sequenced after all isolated RNA was converted to cDNA. Here immunoSEQ multiplex PCR was the method, and the copy in TCRdb shows in-frame clones only, minus some. The repertoire holds about 150,000 clones, more than 10% seen once, with 1.3% in the top ten. Study-wide points: Shortening that was moderate but significant affected the TCRB CDR3s of Type 1 diabetes patients in all four CD4+ subsets.

As concerns this clone: No antigen is known for it.

The ends were cut back, 5 bases at V and 0 bases at J, with 11 bases in the middle. Germline V lookup: CDR1 GTSNPN, CDR2 SVGIG (reference sequence). The CDR3 spans 14 residues. This receptor was identified in a man between 18 and 35 years old with type 1 diabetes. The source material was central memory CD4+ T cells from blood. J is TRBJ1-3 and V is TRBV30; D may be TRBD1 (6 bases). CDR3 sequence (DNA): TGTGCCTGGGGGACACCGACCTCTGGAAACACCATATATTTT. Translated, it gives CAWGTPTSGNTIYF.